The 15 T cell receptor beta chains given below trace back to one sample, sequenced in a study of Graves' ophthalmopathy and Graves' hyperthyroidism. RNA transcripts were the template, and TCR beta CDR3 regions were amplified from them. The workflow started with a first-round RT-PCR run with HTBI primers and then moved on to a second-round multiplex PCR. Each CDR3 protein gets one entry after TCRdb re-called the multiplex PCR reads with MiXCR. This sample has about 740,000 distinct CDR3 sequences, with roughly two fifths found just once. Specimen: peripheral blood. The receptors shown here come from an adult man with Graves' ophthalmopathy.

This clonotype has ten or more counts. The chain uses TRBV7-8 and TRBJ2-5; D is perhaps TRBD1 (6 bases). The CDR3 totals 13 residues. V was cut by 4 bases and J by 7 bases, with 13 bases left in between. The germline CDR1 and CDR2 sequences are SGHVS and FQNEAQ. CDR3 coding DNA: TGTGCCAGCAGCTCCCCAGGGGTAACGACCCAGTACTTC. It encodes CASSSPGVTTQYF. Filled out from reference TRBV7-8 and TRBJ2-5, the complete variable domain reads GAGVSQSPRYKVAKRGQDVALRCDPISGHVSLFWYQQALGQGPEFLTYFQNEAQLDKSGLPSDRFFAERPEGSVSTLKIQRTQQEDSAVYLCASSSPGVTTQYFGPGTRLLVL.

The V call is TRBV7-3, the J call TRBJ2-5; tentatively, D is TRBD1 or TRBD2 (5 bases each). The germline CDR1 and CDR2 sequences are SGHTA and FQGTGA. V gave up 5 bases and J gave up 5 bases, with 18 bases separating them. This CDR3 is built from 15 residues. CDR3 protein: CASSVSGGGGETQYF. The CDR3 DNA follows: TGTGCCAGCAGCGTCTCCGGTGGGGGTGGCGAGACCCAGTACTTC.

This clonotype was recorded many times. The chain is built from TRBV7-6 and TRBJ1-2; 8 bases map to TRBD1. The CDR3 loop spans 15 amino acids. Germline V gives CDR1 SGHVS, CDR2 FNYEAQ. V shed 1 base and J 3 bases; nucleotides not matched to a gene: 4. DNA of the CDR3: TGTGCCAGCAGCTTAGGGCCGGGACAGGACTATGGCTACACCTTC. It yields the protein CASSLGPGQDYGYTF. Using reference TRBV7-6 and TRBJ1-2 for the parts outside the CDR3, the full variable domain is GAGVSQSPRYKVTKRGQDVALRCDPISGHVSLYWYRQALGQGPEFLTYFNYEAQQDKSGLPNDRFSAERPEGSISTLTIQRTEQRDSAMYRCASSLGPGQDYGYTFGSGTRLTVV.

In this sample, this clonotype turned up many times. The chain links TRBV2 to TRBJ1-5; D is perhaps TRBD1 (5 bases). CDR1 is SNHLY and CDR2 is FYNNEI in the germline V gene. The CDR3 runs 15 residues. The germline V and J ends were trimmed by 8 bases and 0 bases, with 14 bases remaining between them. This CDR3 reads CASRGDLYSNQPQHF. CDR3 sequence (DNA): TGTGCCAGCCGGGGGGACCTATATAGCAATCAGCCCCAGCATTTT.

This chain joins TRBV7-2 and TRBJ2-5; D uncertain. The CDR3 sequence is 14 residues long. Trimming stripped 3 bases from V and 5 bases from J, with 13 bases between. Germline V gene lookup returns CDR1 SGHTA and CDR2 FQGNSA. CDR3 coding DNA: TGTGCCAGCAGCTTGAGGAACACCGGGGAGACCCAGTACTTC. It encodes CASSLRNTGETQYF.

Notes on this clonotype: The junction departs from the called germline gene at one end, perhaps through a read error. The rearrangement links TRBV15 to TRBJ2-7; 9 bases agree with TRBD2. CDR1 is LNHNV and CDR2 is YYDKDF in the germline V gene (reference sequence). The CDR3 spans 15 residues. The CDR3 region has the DNA TGTGCCAGCAGCATAGCGGGAGATAGCTCCTACGAGCAGTACTTC. Protein product: CASSIAGDSSYEQYF. The whole variable domain, remainder taken from reference TRBV15 and TRBJ2-7, is DAMVIQNPRYQVTQFGKPVTLSCSQTLNHNVMYWYQQKSSQAPKLLFHYYDKDFNNEADTPDNFQSRRPNTSFCFLDIRSPGLGDTAMYLCASSIAGDSSYEQYFGPGTRLTVT.

The CDR3 DNA follows: TGTGCCACCAGTGCTGGGGGGGGCGTGGATCAGCCCCAGCATTTT. It yields the protein CATSAGGGVDQPQHF. This chain links TRBV24-1 with TRBJ1-5; D perhaps matches TRBD1 (6 bases). The CDR3 loop spans 15 amino acids. Germline values: CDR1 KGHDR, CDR2 SFDVKD. V lost 5 bases and J lost 5, with 15 bases in between.

The rearrangement uses TRBV25-1 and TRBJ2-7; possibly TRBD2 for D (6 bases). The CDR3 covers 15 residues. Between the trimmed V and J ends, which lost 5 bases and 6 bases, there was a span of 20 bases. Germline V lookup: CDR1 MGHDK, CDR2 SYGVNS. The CDR3 loop is CASSLYMGGSPEQYF. The DNA of the CDR3 is TGTGCCAGCAGTTTATATATGGGGGGATCCCCCGAGCAGTACTTC.

The chain employs TRBV7-6 and TRBJ1-5; D call uncertain. The CDR3 extends over 13 amino acids. Trimming left V 5 bases short and J 7 bases short, with 12 bases between. Germline assignment: CDR1 SGHVS and CDR2 FNYEAQ. The CDR3 DNA reads as TGTGCCAGCAGCCAAGAGGCGGCCCAGCCCCAGCATTTT. It translates to CASSQEAAQPQHF.

V usage is TRBV19 and J usage is TRBJ2-7; perhaps TRBD2 as D (5 bases). CDR1 and CDR2 (germline): LNHDA, SQIVND (reference sequence). The CDR3 loop spans 12 amino acids. Trimming removed 6 bases at V and 7 bases at J, with 13 bases between. CDR3 amino acids: CASRELGGEQYF. CDR3 DNA sequence: TGTGCCAGTAGGGAGCTCGGAGGAGAGCAGTACTTC.

In regard to this clonotype: An end of the junction differs from the germline gene, which may be a read error. The chain uses TRBV7-8 and TRBJ2-2; D is undetermined. The CDR3 length is 13 residues. Germline V gene lookup returns CDR1 SGHVS and CDR2 FQNEAQ. The CDR3 loop is CASSQVPTGELFF. The DNA of the CDR3 is TGCGCCAGCAGCCAAGTTCCTACCGGGGAGCTGTTTTTT.

J is TRBJ2-5 and V is TRBV7-6; a weak D match, TRBD1 (5 bases). CDR1 and CDR2 (germline): SGHVS, FNYEAQ. There are 15 residues in the CDR3. V was pared by 1 base and J by 2 bases, with 11 bases between. CDR3: CASSLEWGLQETQYF. CDR3 nucleotide sequence: TGTGCCAGCAGCTTAGAATGGGGCCTTCAAGAGACCCAGTACTTC.

The sample holds a few counts of this clonotype. The V and J genes are TRBV12-3 or TRBV12-4 and TRBJ2-5; D might be TRBD1 or TRBD2, each matching 5 bases. There are 14 residues in the CDR3. The V end was cut by 8 bases, the J end by 6 bases, with 19 bases between. CDR3 sequence reads: CASRSRDQFQTQYF. CDR3 bases: TGTGCCAGCCGGTCCCGGGACCAATTCCAGACCCAGTACTTC.

The rearrangement uses TRBV2 and TRBJ2-7; tentatively, D is TRBD1 (5 bases). CDR3 length: 14 residues. Deletions cut 7 bases from V and 0 bases from J, with 13 bases between. CDR1 SNHLY and CDR2 FYNNEI come from the germline V gene. CDR3 in amino acids: CASKKKDISYEQYF. CDR3 nucleotides: TGTGCCAGCAAAAAAAAGGACATCTCCTACGAGCAGTACTTC.

This clonotype occurred once. The CDR3: CASSLGTIQPQHF. The CDR3 coding sequence is TGTGCCAGCAGCCTCGGGACTATCCAGCCCCAGCATTTT. The rearrangement uses TRBV24-1 and TRBJ1-5; TRBD1 might be the D (5 bases). CDR3 length: 13 amino acids. V lost 11 bases, J lost 7 bases, and 17 bases lay in between. The germline CDR1 and CDR2 sequences are KGHDR and SFDVKD.